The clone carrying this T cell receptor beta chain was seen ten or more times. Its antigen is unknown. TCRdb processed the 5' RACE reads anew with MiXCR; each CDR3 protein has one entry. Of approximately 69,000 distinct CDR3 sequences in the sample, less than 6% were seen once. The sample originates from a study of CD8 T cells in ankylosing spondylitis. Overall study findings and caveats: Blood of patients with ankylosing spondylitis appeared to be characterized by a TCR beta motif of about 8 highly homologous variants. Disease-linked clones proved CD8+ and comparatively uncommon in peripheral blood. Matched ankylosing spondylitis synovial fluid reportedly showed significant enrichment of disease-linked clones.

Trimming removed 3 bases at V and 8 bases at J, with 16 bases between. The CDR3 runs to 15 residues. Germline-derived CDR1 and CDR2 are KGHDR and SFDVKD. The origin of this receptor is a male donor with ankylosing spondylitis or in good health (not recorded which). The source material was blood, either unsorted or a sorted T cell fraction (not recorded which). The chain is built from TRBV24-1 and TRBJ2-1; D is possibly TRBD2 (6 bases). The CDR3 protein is CATSDGGAVSDEQFF. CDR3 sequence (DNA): TGTGCCACCAGTGATGGCGGGGCGGTCTCCGATGAGCAGTTCTTC.